This paragraph covers one TCR beta chain sequence. Its specificity is unknown. This specimen comes from a study of Ad26.COV2.S vaccination and SARS-CoV-2 variants. Treatment in this sample: some 19 received Ad26.COV2.S at low or high dose, single or two shots; several received placebo; per-sample allocation not given. Vaccine and placebo recipients were sampled on day 63 after the first injection. An Ad26 vector expressing Wuhan-strain SARS-CoV-2 spike served as the vaccine. Germline loops: CDR1 MNHEY, CDR2 SVGAGI. With 0 bases removed from V and 5 bases from J, the gap between germline ends came to 8 bases. The CDR3 is 13 amino acids. Findings and caveats of the study: In TCR breadth and depth analyses, total T cell responses may have been underestimated. Substantial breadth was reported for post-vaccination spike-specific CD8+ and CD4+ T cells.

Profiled with immunoSEQ multiplex PCR; TCRdb holds only in-frame clones, not every one. The data show some 340,000 clones, roughly 80% seen once. This chain uses TRBV6-5 with TRBJ2-7; no definite D call. The source material was peripheral blood, sampled in a trial of Ad26.COV2.S vaccine versus placebo. The clonotype was recovered from a person between 18 and 59 years old who received the Ad26.COV2.S COVID-19 vaccine or a placebo. CDR3 nucleotides: TGTGCCAGCAGTTACTCCGGCCGAAACGAGCAGTACTTC. It is translated as CASSYSGRNEQYF.